These 8 T cell receptor beta chains came from one sample sequenced in a study of CD8+ T cells in alopecia areata. Investigators isolated RNA and reverse transcribed it into cDNA to act as the sequencing template. Profiled with immunoSEQ multiplex PCR; TCRdb holds only in-frame clones, not every one. Among under 150,000 clones listed, 61% were seen once. The treatment here: oral pan-JAK inhibitor, 5-10 mg twice daily. The specimen comprised CD4+ T cells sorted from blood, sampled at week 4, from a patient treated with tofacitinib. The receptors originated from a human donor with alopecia areata.

The gene calls are TRBV6-5 and TRBJ2-1, with 7 bases that match TRBD2. With V trimmed by 6 bases and J by 4 bases, 9 bases remained unmatched. From germline, CDR1 is MNHEY and CDR2 SVGAGI. The CDR3 runs 15 residues. The CDR3 here is CASRSEAGEYNEQFF. The CDR3 DNA is TGTGCCAGCAGATCCGAGGCGGGGGAATACAATGAGCAGTTCTTC.

The chain recombines TRBV18 with TRBJ2-5; D is undetermined. Germline V gives CDR1 KGHSH, CDR2 LQKENI. V lost 0 bases and J lost 2, with 4 bases in between. The CDR3 sequence is 13 residues long. The CDR3: CASSPPQQETQYF. The DNA of the CDR3 is TGTGCCAGCTCACCACCCCAGCAAGAGACCCAGTACTTC.

The rearrangement uses TRBV9 and TRBJ1-4, with a tentative D call TRBD1 (5 bases). Germline CDR1 is SGDLS and CDR2 is YYNGEE. CDR3 length: 15 amino acids. Trimming took off 0 bases at V and 7 bases at J, with 13 bases between the two ends. The CDR3 region has the DNA TGTGCCAGCAGCGTAGGCCACATCCAGGGTGAAAAACTGTTTTTT. Its protein product is CASSVGHIQGEKLFF.

This sequence joins TRBV7-3 and TRBJ2-5; D call uncertain. Germline assignment: CDR1 SGHTA and CDR2 FQGTGA. The length of the CDR3 is 15 residues. The V and J ends lost 5 bases and 5 bases respectively, with 18 bases between them. The CDR3 reads CASSPVGGQMETQYF. The CDR3 nucleotides read TGTGCCAGCAGCCCAGTAGGTGGGCAGATGGAGACCCAGTACTTC.

The chain combines TRBV30 with TRBJ1-4; no reliable D call. The length of the CDR3 is 13 residues. Germline assignment: CDR1 GTSNPN and CDR2 SVGIG (reference sequence). Trimming left V 0 bases short and J 9 bases short, with 11 bases between. DNA of the CDR3: TGTGCCTGGAGTGTACTGGTCGGCCAAAAACTGTTTTTT. Amino acids: CAWSVLVGQKLFF.

The genes are TRBV18 and TRBJ1-1; D is undetermined. This CDR3 comprises 15 residues. Germline-derived CDR1 and CDR2 are KGHSH and LQKENI. The V and J ends lost 6 bases and 3 bases respectively, with 17 bases between them. CDR3: CASSQAAGKDTEAFF. CDR3 nucleotides: TGTGCCAGCTCCCAAGCCGCAGGCAAGGACACTGAAGCTTTCTTT.

This chain connects TRBV28 to TRBJ2-7; possibly TRBD2 for D (6 bases). V was trimmed by 8 bases and J by 1 base, leaving 12 bases between them. The CDR3 is made up of 13 amino acids. Germline V gene sequence: CDR1 MDHEN, CDR2 SYDVKM. The CDR3 spells CASGLSGSYEQYF. DNA for the CDR3: TGTGCCAGCGGCCTTAGCGGTTCCTACGAGCAGTACTTC.

The chain employs TRBV5-1 and TRBJ1-5; D is ambiguous. Per the germline V gene, CDR1 is SGHRS and CDR2 is YFSETQ. The CDR3 extends over 15 amino acids. V was trimmed by 4 bases and J by 3 bases, leaving 14 bases between them. CDR3 nucleotide sequence: TGCGCCAGCAGCAAGGATGCGGCAGTCAATCAGCCCCAGCATTTT. Encoded protein: CASSKDAAVNQPQHF.